Below are 21 T cell receptor beta chains sequenced from a single sample in a study of blood T cell repertoires in COVID-19. TCRdb's copy holds only in-frame clones and misses some; the assay was immunoSEQ multiplex PCR. The sample consists of approximately 120,000 clones, 60% to 85% of them appearing once. The sample taken for sequencing was peripheral blood. These receptors all stem from a human donor in a cohort sampled during active or convalescent COVID-19.

The chain uses TRBV7-2 and TRBJ2-1; 10 positions agree with TRBD2. CDR3 length: 15 residues. In germline, CDR1 is SGHTA, CDR2 FQGNSA. V shed 5 bases, J shed 6 bases, and the junction held 7 bases outside the gene matches. The DNA of the CDR3 is TGTGCCAGCAGCAGTAGCGGGGGGCCCATCAATGAGCAGTTCTTC. It encodes CASSSSGGPINEQFF. The variable domain in full, with the rest retrieved from reference TRBV7-2 and TRBJ2-1, is GAGVSQSPSNKVTEKGKDVELRCDPISGHTALYWYRQSLGQGLEFLIYFQGNSAPDKSGLPSDRFSAERTGGSVSTLTIQRTQQEDSAVYLCASSSSGGPINEQFFGPGTRLTVL.

This chain joins TRBV7-2 and TRBJ1-6; TRBD1 is a possible D gene (5 bases). This CDR3 comprises 17 residues. Germline V gene data show CDR1 as SGHTA and CDR2 as FQGNSA. V was cut by 0 bases and J by 11 bases, with 20 bases left in between. The CDR3 DNA is TGTGCCAGCAGCTTAGCGGCGCCCCGCGACCGGGGGGCACCCCTCCACTTT. This translates into CASSLAAPRDRGAPLHF.

This sequence joins TRBV5-1 and TRBJ2-3; 11 bases match TRBD2. J gave up 5 bases and V 4 bases, and 3 bases lay outside the gene matches. The CDR3 is 14 amino acids. CDR1 SGHRS and CDR2 YFSETQ come from the germline V gene. CDR3 nucleotides: TGCGCCAGCAGCAATAGCGGGAGGGGAGATACGCAGTATTTT. Protein product: CASSNSGRGDTQYF. The whole variable domain, remainder taken from reference TRBV5-1 and TRBJ2-3, is KAGVTQTPRYLIKTRGQQVTLSCSPISGHRSVSWYQQTPGQGLQFLFEYFSETQRNKGNFPGRFSGRQFSNSRSEMNVSTLELGDSALYLCASSNSGRGDTQYFGPGTRLTVL.

V is TRBV5-5 and J is TRBJ2-5; D call uncertain. This CDR3 comprises 13 residues. Germline loops: CDR1 SGHKS, CDR2 YYEKEE (reference sequence). V gave up 2 bases and J gave up 3 bases, with 8 bases separating them. The CDR3 coding sequence is TGTGCCAGCAGCTTTATGAGTAAAGAGACCCAGTACTTC. This encodes CASSFMSKETQYF.

About this clone itself: Other DNA sequences of this sample code for an identical CDR3. V and J are TRBV9 and TRBJ2-2; 11 bases are a match to TRBD1. The V segment lost 3 bases and the J segment 6 bases; nucleotides outside the gene matches: 4. Germline V gene lookup returns CDR1 SGDLS and CDR2 YYNGEE. This CDR3 is built from 15 residues. CDR3 loop: CASSAGQGAPGELFF. In nucleotides, the CDR3 is TGTGCCAGCAGCGCCGGACAGGGGGCGCCCGGGGAGCTGTTTTTT.

This chain uses TRBV7-6 with TRBJ2-1; 10 positions agree with TRBD2. V lost 1 base and J lost 7; bases outside the gene matches: 7. Germline V gene sequence: CDR1 SGHVS, CDR2 FNYEAQ. CDR3 length equals 16 residues. The CDR3 here is CASSLVYSGRKNEQFF. In DNA, the CDR3 is TGTGCCAGCAGCTTAGTTTATAGCGGGAGGAAGAATGAGCAGTTCTTC.

The sample holds one count of this clone. The chain joins TRBV11-3 to TRBJ2-1; 7 nucleotides align to TRBD2. Germline V gene data show CDR1 as SGHNT and CDR2 as YENEEA. Trimming removed 4 bases from V and 0 bases from J; junction bases left unmatched: 12. This CDR3 region has 18 residues. The CDR3 DNA reads as TGTGCCAGCAGCTCAGGCGGGGGTGCTAGGAGCTCCTACAATGAGCAGTTCTTC. This sequence encodes CASSSGGGARSSYNEQFF.

This clone was detected a few times. The chain recombines TRBV9 with TRBJ2-1; TRBD1 matches at 8 bases. The CDR3 covers 14 residues. Germline values: CDR1 SGDLS, CDR2 YYNGEE. The V gene end was trimmed by 0 bases and the J gene end by 5 bases; junction bases not matched to a gene: 1. The CDR3 here is CASSVGQGNNEQFF. The DNA of the CDR3 is TGTGCCAGCAGCGTAGGACAGGGGAACAATGAGCAGTTCTTC.

The rearrangement links TRBV4-1 to TRBJ2-2; TRBD2 agrees at 7 bases. Germline V gene data show CDR1 as MGHRA and CDR2 as YSYEKL. Trimming at V came to 4 bases and at J to 3 bases, leaving 8 bases not matched to a gene. CDR3 size: 16 residues. The chain's CDR3 is CASSPSWGLYTGELFF. The CDR3 DNA reads as TGCGCCAGCAGCCCCTCCTGGGGACTATACACCGGGGAGCTGTTTTTT.

The rearrangement joins TRBV6-5 to TRBJ1-2; possible D gene TRBD1, 6 bases. Trimming pared 0 bases from V and 3 bases from J, leaving 14 bases between. This CDR3 is 16 amino acids long. The germline gives CDR1 MNHEY, CDR2 SVGAGI. CDR3 sequence reads: CASSYSVGAGDYGYTF. DNA of the CDR3: TGTGCCAGCAGTTACTCCGTGGGGGCAGGGGACTATGGCTACACCTTC.

This clone has just a few counts. The V call is TRBV24-1, the J call TRBJ2-5; 8 bases match TRBD1. The CDR3 loop spans 16 amino acids. With V trimmed by 3 bases and J by 2 bases, 7 bases remained unmatched. CDR1 and CDR2 (germline): KGHDR, SFDVKD. DNA for the CDR3: TGTGCCACCAGTGATAGGACAGGGTCGGGGCAAGAGACCCAGTACTTC. Translated, it gives CATSDRTGSGQETQYF.

The chain has TRBV5-1 and TRBJ1-4; TRBD1 aligns across 8 bases. Trimming at V came to 0 bases and at J to 4 bases, leaving 5 bases not matched to a gene. Germline V gene data show CDR1 as SGHRS and CDR2 as YFSETQ. This CDR3 has 16 amino acids. The CDR3 coding sequence is TGCGCCAGCAGCTTGGTAGCAGGGGGCATTAATGAAAAACTGTTTTTT. Its protein product is CASSLVAGGINEKLFF.

CDR3 sequence reads: CTSSQGTSGGQGNEQFF. The CDR3 DNA reads as TGCACCAGCAGCCAAGGGACTAGCGGGGGACAAGGGAATGAGCAGTTCTTC. This chain uses TRBV1 with TRBJ2-1; no DNA check was done on the table's D call, TRBD2. TRBV1 is listed as a pseudogene. CDR3 length equals 17 residues.

This clone came up once. This CDR3 is also generated by other DNA sequences in the sample. The V and J genes are TRBV19 and TRBJ1-1; D gene ambiguous. Germline assignment: CDR1 LNHDA and CDR2 SQIVND (reference sequence). This CDR3 comprises 13 residues. The germline V and J ends were trimmed by 2 bases and 5 bases, with 9 bases remaining between them. The CDR3 DNA follows: TGTGCCAGTAGTATACGAGGTCCGACTGAAGCTTTCTTT. Its protein is CASSIRGPTEAFF.

This chain uses TRBV4-3 with TRBJ1-2; D is perhaps TRBD1 (5 bases). The V end was cut by 1 base, the J end by 4 bases, with 13 bases between. The CDR3 consists of 15 residues. Germline CDR1 and CDR2: LGHNA and YSLEER. The CDR3 protein is CASSQADSGVYGYTF. As DNA, the CDR3 is TGCGCCAGCAGCCAAGCTGACAGTGGAGTCTATGGCTACACCTTC.

This sequence joins TRBV5-1 and TRBJ1-2; 10 bases are a match to TRBD1. Germline V gene data show CDR1 as SGHRS and CDR2 as YFSETQ. J lost 2 bases, V lost 0 bases, and 1 base had no gene match. This CDR3 has 15 amino acids. The CDR3 reads CASSLGDRGNYGYTF. The DNA of the CDR3 is TGCGCCAGCAGCTTGGGGGACAGGGGAAACTATGGCTACACCTTC. The full variable domain, its missing parts supplied by reference TRBV5-1 and TRBJ1-2, is KAGVTQTPRYLIKTRGQQVTLSCSPISGHRSVSWYQQTPGQGLQFLFEYFSETQRNKGNFPGRFSGRQFSNSRSEMNVSTLELGDSALYLCASSLGDRGNYGYTFGSGTRLTVV.

V gene TRBV27 combines with J gene TRBJ1-6, with 8 bases aligning to TRBD1. The V gene end was trimmed by 6 bases and the J gene end by 6 bases; junction bases not matched to a gene: 7. Looked up from germline, CDR1 is MNHEY and CDR2 is SMNVEV (reference sequence). The CDR3 consists of 15 residues. The CDR3 reads CASRSQGAGNSPLHF. CDR3 in DNA: TGTGCCAGCAGAAGTCAGGGGGCGGGTAATTCACCCCTCCACTTT.

V gene TRBV27 combines with J gene TRBJ1-5; the D gene is possibly TRBD1 (6 bases). Trimming removed 2 bases from V and 7 bases from J, with 12 bases in between. Germline assignment: CDR1 MNHEY and CDR2 SMNVEV (reference sequence). The CDR3 runs 14 residues. For the CDR3, the DNA is TGTGCCAGCAGTTTACTAGAGGGGGTACAGCCCCAGCATTTT. The encoded protein is CASSLLEGVQPQHF.

In its sample, this clone was seen a few times. The genes are TRBV5-1 and TRBJ2-2, with D possibly TRBD1 on 7 matching bases. V was cut by 4 bases and J by 0 bases, with 10 bases left in between. This CDR3 has 15 amino acids. Germline lookup yields CDR1 SGHRS and CDR2 YFSETQ. The CDR3 loop reads CASSGGTANTGELFF. The CDR3 DNA sequence: TGCGCCAGCAGCGGAGGGACAGCGAACACCGGGGAGCTGTTTTTT.

The chain employs TRBV7-2 and TRBJ2-2, with a possible D match to TRBD2 (6 bases). V lost 7 bases, J lost 2 bases, and 14 bases lay in between. The CDR3 consists of 15 residues. Germline V lookup: CDR1 SGHTA, CDR2 FQGNSA. CDR3 nucleotide sequence: TGTGCCAGCACTCAAACGGCGGGAAACACCGGGGAGCTGTTTTTT. Its protein product is CASTQTAGNTGELFF.

This rearrangement joins TRBV27 to TRBJ2-1; TRBD2 matches 12 bases. Germline lookup yields CDR1 MNHEY and CDR2 SMNVEV (reference sequence). The CDR3 totals 17 residues. V shed 2 bases and J 3 bases; nucleotides not matched to a gene: 5. The CDR3 sequence: CASSLPPTSGSYNEQFF. In nucleotides, the CDR3 is TGTGCCAGCAGTTTACCTCCGACTAGCGGGAGCTACAATGAGCAGTTCTTC.